This note documents a single T cell receptor (beta chain) sequence. Its antigen is still unknown. Since all of the isolated RNA was reverse transcribed, expressed TCRB transcripts were what got sequenced. The assay was immunoSEQ multiplex PCR, and TCRdb's table has in-frame clones only and misses some. The table lists under 20,000 clones, 43% of them singletons. The source of the sample is a study of beta chain features in type 1 diabetes. The CDR3 is made up of 11 amino acids. Trimming removed 6 bases at V and 9 bases at J, with 11 bases between. Germline V gene data show CDR1 as SQVTM and CDR2 as ANQGSEA. All of the sorted populations showed purity greater than 95%. Findings and limits, study-wide: Still unanswered here is whether HLA type influences TCRB rearrangement.

This rearrangement joins TRBV29-1 to TRBJ2-2; tentative D call: TRBD2 (6 bases). The source material was stem cell memory CD4+ T cells from blood. This sequence originates from a woman in her forties in good health. In DNA, the CDR3 is TGCAGCGTCGGGACTGACTGGGAGCTGTTTTTT. Its translation: CSVGTDWELFF.